The rows below give T cell receptor beta chains drawn from one sample of a study of OX40 agonist ivuxolimab in advanced cancers. Profiling relied on immunoSEQ multiplex PCR, and the TCRdb table lists in-frame clones only, not all of them. The profile covers under 40,000 clones, with 84% appearing a single time and approximately 1.8% taken by the ten largest. The source material was CD4+ or CD8+ T cells sorted from blood, sampled in a trial of the OX40 agonist ivuxolimab. The receptors were gathered from an adult with an advanced solid tumor such as melanoma, head and neck, liver or kidney cancer. Each CDR3 is given with its conserved first and last residue. Each record gives: J gene, V gene, D gene, clone size, CDR3 protein, CDR3 DNA. The D gene is left open where the match is weak. Part of the rows lack a size; the others show once, few, many or a class for expanded clones.

>TRBJ1-2|TRBV5-4|.|.
CASSSRLGAELRGYTF
TGTGCCAGCAGCTCCCGTCTAGGGGCCGAATTGCGGGGCTACACCTTC
>TRBJ2-1|TRBV18|TRBD2|.
CASSPGLAIEQFF
TGTGCCAGCTCACCGGGACTAGCAATTGAGCAGTTCTTC
>TRBJ2-3|TRBV5-1|.|.
CASSSLSLTDTQYF
TGCGCCAGCAGCTCGCTCTCTCTCACAGATACGCAGTATTTT
>TRBJ2-5|TRBV6-6|.|.
CASSSRQLQETQYF
TGTGCCAGCAGTTCAAGACAGCTGCAAGAGACCCAGTACTTC
>TRBJ2-7|TRBV6-5|.|few
CASSDRWSSYEQYF
TGTGCCAGCAGTGACAGGTGGAGCTCCTACGAGCAGTACTTC
>TRBJ2-1|TRBV6-6|.|.
CATTGGIEQFF
TGTGCCACTACTGGGGGAATTGAGCAGTTCTTC
>TRBJ1-1|TRBV27|TRBD1|.
CASNRQGPNTEAFF
TGTGCCAGCAACCGACAGGGACCGAACACTGAAGCTTTCTTT
>TRBJ2-5|TRBV6-5|.|.
CASSYSLRGQETQYF
TGTGCCAGCAGTTACTCGCTCAGGGGCCAAGAGACCCAGTACTTC
>TRBJ2-7|TRBV18|.|.
CASSPPREIGYEQYF
TGTGCCAGCTCACCTCCCCGGGAGATCGGCTACGAGCAGTACTTC
>TRBJ1-3|TRBV6-5|TRBD1|.
CASSRGQASGNTIYF
TGTGCCAGCAGCCGAGGACAGGCCTCTGGAAACACCATATATTTT
>TRBJ2-7|TRBV7-2|TRBD2|.
CASSIRTSGSYEQYF
TGTGCCAGCAGCATACGGACTAGCGGGAGCTACGAGCAGTACTTC
>TRBJ2-7|TRBV10-3|TRBD2|once
CAISRGGGGKGDEQYF
TGTGCCATCAGTCGAGGTGGGGGAGGGAAAGGCGACGAGCAGTACTTC
>TRBJ2-2|TRBV28|TRBD2|.
CASRRSGRSRTGELFF
TGTGCCAGCAGGCGTAGCGGGAGGAGTAGGACCGGGGAGCTGTTTTTT
>TRBJ2-1|TRBV4-1|.|.
CASSQPPGESSYNEQFF
TGCGCCAGCAGCCAACCCCCGGGGGAAAGCTCCTACAATGAGCAGTTCTTC
>TRBJ2-1|TRBV4-1|.|.
CASSQDPLSEQFF
TGCGCCAGCAGCCAAGACCCCCTGAGTGAGCAGTTCTTC
>TRBJ1-1|TRBV30|.|.
CASPGPRNTEAFF
TGTGCCTCGCCGGGACCCAGGAACACTGAAGCTTTCTTT
>TRBJ1-2|TRBV2|.|.
CASSATGTVNYGYTF
TGTGCCAGCAGTGCGACCGGGACGGTTAACTATGGCTACACCTTC
>TRBJ1-5|TRBV5-1|.|.
CASSLAGEGNQPQHF
TGCGCCAGCAGCTTGGCTGGGGAAGGCAATCAGCCCCAGCATTTT
>TRBJ1-2|TRBV6-5|.|.
CASSYSQGGYTF
TGTGCCAGCAGTTACTCCCAGGGTGGCTACACCTTC
>TRBJ2-7|TRBV6-5|TRBD2|.
CASRSRWAGGDEQYF
TGTGCTAGCAGGTCAAGATGGGCGGGGGGTGATGAGCAGTACTTC
>TRBJ2-3|TRBV5-1|TRBD2|.
CASSTLAGGVLLGDTQYF
TGCGCCAGCAGCACTTTAGCGGGAGGGGTGCTACTTGGGGATACGCAGTATTTT
>TRBJ1-5|TRBV5-8|.|.
CASSLAYGRGGNQPQHF
TGTGCCAGCAGCTTAGCTTATGGGAGGGGTGGCAATCAGCCCCAGCATTTT
>TRBJ2-1|TRBV13|.|.
CASTQTYNEQFF
TGTGCCAGCACGCAGACGTACAATGAGCAGTTCTTC
>TRBJ2-7|TRBV19|.|once
CASSIVGTYEQYF
TGTGCCAGTAGTATAGTGGGAACCTACGAGCAGTACTTC
>TRBJ2-3|TRBV4-2|.|.
CASSPRGGGDTQYF
TGTGCCAGCAGCCCCAGGGGTGGGGGAGATACGCAGTATTTT
>TRBJ1-1|TRBV7-8|.|.
CASSLASLLRDRLNTEAFF
TGTGCCAGCAGCTTAGCGTCGCTGCTAAGGGACCGATTGAACACTGAAGCTTTCTTT
>TRBJ2-3|TRBV29-1|TRBD2|.
CSVGASGNTDTQYF
TGCAGCGTTGGGGCTAGCGGAAACACAGATACGCAGTATTTT
>TRBJ2-5|TRBV1|.|.
CTSSGRGGRWETQYF
TGCACCAGCAGCGGGCGGGGGGGCCGGTGGGAGACCCAGTACTTC
>TRBJ1-5|TRBV5-6|.|few
CASSLEGTNQPQHF
TGTGCCAGCAGCTTGGAAGGAACCAATCAGCCCCAGCATTTT
>TRBJ2-1|TRBV11-2|.|.
CASSSSWRATLSSYNEQFF
TGTGCCAGCAGCTCTAGCTGGCGTGCTACTTTGAGCTCCTACAATGAGCAGTTCTTC
>TRBJ1-1|TRBV2|.|.
CASSETLNTEAFF
TGTGCCAGCAGTGAAACATTAAACACTGAAGCTTTCTTT
>TRBJ2-7|TRBV6-5|.|.
CASSLQGTGEQYF
TGTGCCAGCAGTCTTCAGGGGACCGGCGAGCAGTACTTC
>TRBJ1-2|TRBV5-3|.|.
CARSRTPGPTYYGYTF
TGTGCCAGAAGCCGCACTCCCGGGCCTACTTACTATGGCTACACCTTC
>TRBJ2-2|TRBV6-1|.|.
CASSGAVNTGELFF
TGTGCCAGCAGTGGGGCGGTGAACACCGGGGAGCTGTTTTTT
>TRBJ1-3|TRBV5-1|.|.
CASSLESVGNTIYF
TGCGCCAGCAGCTTGGAGTCAGTTGGAAACACCATATATTTT
>TRBJ1-3|TRBV5-1|.|once
CASSLGADSGNTIYF
TGCGCCAGCAGCTTGGGTGCGGACTCTGGAAACACCATATATTTT
>TRBJ1-5|TRBV27|.|.
CASSSIRDQNQPQHF
TGTGCCAGCAGTTCTATCCGGGACCAAAATCAGCCCCAGCATTTT
>TRBJ2-3|TRBV6-5|TRBD1|.
CASSGYRDSITQYF
TGTGCCAGCAGTGGTTACCGGGACAGCATTACGCAGTATTTT
>TRBJ2-7|TRBV28|.|.
CASSSPGGTISYEQYF
TGTGCCAGCAGTTCCCCCGGAGGTACTATTTCCTACGAGCAGTACTTC
>TRBJ2-3|TRBV27|.|.
CASRRRPVDTQYF
TGTGCCAGCAGAAGAAGACCGGTAGATACGCAGTATTTT
>TRBJ2-7|TRBV18|.|.
CASSPPTGSNYEQYF
TGTGCCAGCTCACCACCGACTGGCTCGAACTACGAGCAGTACTTC
>TRBJ1-5|TRBV1|.|.
CTSNKGHQPQHF
TGCACCAGCAACAAAGGGCATCAGCCCCAGCATTTT
>TRBJ2-7|TRBV4-2|.|.
CASSQDTVSEQYF
TGTGCCAGCAGCCAAGATACGGTCTCCGAGCAGTACTTC
>TRBJ2-1|TRBV6-1|TRBD2|.
CASSERGTRWVF
TGTGCCAGCAGTGAACGGGGGACTAGATGGGTCTTC
>TRBJ2-2|TRBV5-8|TRBD1|.
CASSPDRGGTGELFF
TGTGCCAGCAGCCCGGACAGGGGGGGGACCGGGGAGCTGTTTTTT
>TRBJ2-3|TRBV9|.|.
CASSVGLGSTDTQYF
TGTGCCAGCAGCGTAGGTTTAGGTAGCACAGATACGCAGTATTTT
>TRBJ2-5|TRBV14|.|.
CASSQGYRVETQYF
TGTGCCAGCAGCCAAGGATACAGGGTAGAGACCCAGTACTTC
>TRBJ2-5|TRBV6-5|TRBD2|few
CASSPSGVETQYF
TGTGCCAGCAGTCCTAGCGGGGTTGAGACCCAGTACTTC
>TRBJ1-6|TRBV2|TRBD1|.
CASSPGTGNRPLHF
TGTGCCAGCAGCCCCGGGACAGGGAACAGGCCCCTCCACTTT
>TRBJ2-1|TRBV5-1|.|.
CASSLAPSSSYNEQFF
TGCGCCAGCAGCTTGGCGCCTTCGAGCTCCTACAATGAGCAGTTCTTC
>TRBJ1-4|TRBV5-1|TRBD1|few
CASSWDSRTNEKLFF
TGCGCCAGCAGCTGGGACAGTCGCACTAATGAAAAACTGTTTTTT
>TRBJ2-1|TRBV11-2|TRBD2|.
CASSRTSGGHEQFF
TGTGCCAGCAGCCGGACTAGCGGGGGACATGAGCAGTTCTTC